The 15 T cell receptor beta chains reported below all come from one sample, sequenced in a study of T-cell reconstitution after alpha-beta-depleted transplantation in children. A library of TCRbeta sequences, prepared with unique molecular identifiers, was generated. From the PCR reads, TCRdb called clonotypes with MiXCR, one entry per CDR3 protein. This table has about 240,000 distinct CDR3 sequences, 20% to 30% appearing once. Sequenced material: PBMCs, taken before TCRalphabeta/CD19-depleted stem cell transplant. The receptors come from a girl aged 2 to 10 with Fanconi anemia, due to receive a stem cell transplant.

The chain combines TRBV29-1 with TRBJ2-5; unclear D gene. Germline CDR1 reads SQVTM; CDR2 reads ANQGSEA. This CDR3 has 13 amino acids. V dropped 3 bases and J dropped 2 bases, with 10 bases sitting between them. The CDR3, as DNA: TGCAGCGTTGAGCTCGGGCGGCAAGAGACCCAGTACTTC. This codes for CSVELGRQETQYF.

A single count supports this clonotype. The chain employs TRBV4-2 and TRBJ1-5; perhaps TRBD1 as D (6 bases). This CDR3 contains 16 residues. CDR1 is LGHNA and CDR2 is YNFKEQ in the germline V gene. Trimming shortened V by 0 bases and J by 7 bases, and 16 bases separated the two germline ends. The chain's CDR3 is CASSQELVRGRQPQHF. CDR3 in DNA: TGTGCCAGCAGCCAAGAACTGGTCCGGGGGCGGCAGCCCCAGCATTTT.

The genes are TRBV29-1 and TRBJ2-7, with 7 bases identical to TRBD1. This CDR3 spans 15 amino acids. In germline, CDR1 is SQVTM, CDR2 ANQGSEA. Trimming at V came to 3 bases and at J to 5 bases, leaving 13 bases not matched to a gene. CDR3 region: CSVDRPQGVGDEQYF. DNA of the CDR3: TGCAGCGTTGATAGGCCGCAGGGGGTCGGGGACGAGCAGTACTTC.

This sequence joins TRBV20-1 and TRBJ1-1; D gene ambiguous. V was pared by 6 bases and J by 0 bases, with 14 bases between. The CDR3 has 14 amino acids. Germline V lookup: CDR1 DFQATT, CDR2 SNEGSKA (reference sequence). The CDR3 protein is CSAILVGMNTEAFF. The CDR3 DNA is TGCAGTGCCATCCTTGTGGGAATGAACACTGAAGCTTTCTTT.

At least ten counts were recorded for this clonotype. This rearrangement joins TRBV29-1 to TRBJ2-1; D is perhaps TRBD2 (7 bases). V shed 5 bases and J shed 6 bases, with 14 bases lying between them. The CDR3 sequence is 13 residues long. Germline CDR1 SQVTM, CDR2 ANQGSEA. The CDR3 sequence is CSVMRGGFNEQFF. The DNA for the CDR3 is TGCAGCGTTATGAGGGGGGGGTTCAATGAGCAGTTCTTC.

This clonotype has at least ten counts. V and J are TRBV9 and TRBJ1-4, with a possible D match to TRBD1 (6 bases). The germline V gene has CDR1 SGDLS and CDR2 YYNGEE. The CDR3 spans 14 residues. Trimming stripped 0 bases from V and 7 bases from J, with 10 bases between. CDR3 sequence (DNA): TGTGCCAGCAGCGTAGAAGGGGGGAGTGAAAAACTGTTTTTT. Amino acid sequence: CASSVEGGSEKLFF.

The chain has TRBV14 and TRBJ2-5, with D tentatively TRBD2 (5 bases). The length of the CDR3 is 14 residues. Germline V gene lookup returns CDR1 SGHDN and CDR2 FVKESK. V shed 2 bases and J shed 5 bases, with 12 bases lying between them. CDR3 amino acids: CASSQRSGFETQYF. DNA of the CDR3: TGTGCCAGCAGCCAACGGTCGGGGTTTGAGACCCAGTACTTC.

The genes are TRBV20-1 and TRBJ2-7; possible D gene TRBD1, 5 bases. CDR1 and CDR2 from the germline V gene are DFQATT and SNEGSKA (reference sequence). Deletions cut 2 bases from V and 6 bases from J, with 14 bases between. The CDR3 has 13 residues. The DNA of the CDR3 is TGCAGTGCTAGACTAGTAGTAAGGGGCGAGCAGTACTTC. Its translation is CSARLVVRGEQYF.

This chain connects TRBV20-1 to TRBJ2-1; 11 bases match TRBD2. Germline V CDR1 and CDR2: DFQATT, SNEGSKA (reference sequence). Losses at the gene ends were 3 bases for V and 2 bases for J; bases not matched to a gene: 9. The CDR3 has 17 amino acids. The CDR3 sequence: CSASSDLAGGPYNEQFF. As DNA, the CDR3 is TGCAGTGCTAGCTCCGACCTAGCGGGAGGCCCCTACAATGAGCAGTTCTTC.

This clonotype was observed a handful of times. The J gene is TRBJ1-2, the V gene TRBV20-1; D call uncertain. Deletions cut 0 bases from V and 4 bases from J, with 9 bases between. This CDR3 has 13 residues. Germline CDR1 is DFQATT and CDR2 is SNEGSKA (reference sequence). CDR3 region: CSAREEVGYGYTF. CDR3 in DNA: TGCAGTGCTAGAGAGGAGGTCGGCTATGGCTACACCTTC.

This clonotype has only a few counts. The chain recombines TRBV12-3 or TRBV12-4 with TRBJ2-7; D unresolved. CDR3 length equals 15 residues. Trimming pared 3 bases from V and 0 bases from J, leaving 12 bases between. The chain's CDR3 is CASSLEFSFSYEQYF. CDR3 DNA: TGTGCCAGCAGTTTGGAATTCTCCTTCTCCTACGAGCAGTACTTC.

This clonotype turned up a few times. The chain has TRBV20-1 and TRBJ1-2; 11 bases map to TRBD1. Trimming at V came to 4 bases and at J to 4 bases, leaving 2 bases not matched to a gene. Germline lookup yields CDR1 DFQATT and CDR2 SNEGSKA (reference sequence). This CDR3 contains 13 residues. The CDR3 DNA sequence: TGCAGTGCTACGGACAGGGGGCCCTATGGCTACACCTTC. Amino acid sequence: CSATDRGPYGYTF.

This clonotype occurred many times. The CDR3 loop reads CSASAPRSNPYEQYF. In DNA, the CDR3 is TGCAGTGCCTCAGCCCCCCGGTCTAATCCATACGAGCAGTACTTC. The rearrangement joins TRBV20-1 to TRBJ2-7; D gene uncertain. Trimming removed 6 bases from V and 4 bases from J, with 22 bases in between. CDR3 size: 15 residues. CDR1 is DFQATT and CDR2 is SNEGSKA in the germline V gene (reference sequence).

At least ten counts were recorded for this clonotype. CDR3 coding DNA: TGTGCCAGCAGCAATAGCCAAGAGACCCAGTACTTC. This gives the protein CASSNSQETQYF. The gene calls are TRBV7-3 and TRBJ2-5; D ambiguous. Trimming stripped 5 bases from V and 1 base from J, with 5 bases between. Germline V gives CDR1 SGHTA, CDR2 FQGTGA. The CDR3 totals 12 residues.

This clonotype was detected only a few times. The germline gene is not matched at one end of the junction; a read error may be the cause. V and J are TRBV20-1 and TRBJ2-1; D may match TRBD1 or TRBD2 (5 bases each). From germline, CDR1 is DFQATT and CDR2 SNEGSKA (reference sequence). CDR3 length: 15 amino acids. In nucleotides, the CDR3 is TGCAGTGCCAGAGTTAGGATGGGACCCTACAATGAGCAGTTCTTC. This sequence encodes CSARVRMGPYNEQFF.